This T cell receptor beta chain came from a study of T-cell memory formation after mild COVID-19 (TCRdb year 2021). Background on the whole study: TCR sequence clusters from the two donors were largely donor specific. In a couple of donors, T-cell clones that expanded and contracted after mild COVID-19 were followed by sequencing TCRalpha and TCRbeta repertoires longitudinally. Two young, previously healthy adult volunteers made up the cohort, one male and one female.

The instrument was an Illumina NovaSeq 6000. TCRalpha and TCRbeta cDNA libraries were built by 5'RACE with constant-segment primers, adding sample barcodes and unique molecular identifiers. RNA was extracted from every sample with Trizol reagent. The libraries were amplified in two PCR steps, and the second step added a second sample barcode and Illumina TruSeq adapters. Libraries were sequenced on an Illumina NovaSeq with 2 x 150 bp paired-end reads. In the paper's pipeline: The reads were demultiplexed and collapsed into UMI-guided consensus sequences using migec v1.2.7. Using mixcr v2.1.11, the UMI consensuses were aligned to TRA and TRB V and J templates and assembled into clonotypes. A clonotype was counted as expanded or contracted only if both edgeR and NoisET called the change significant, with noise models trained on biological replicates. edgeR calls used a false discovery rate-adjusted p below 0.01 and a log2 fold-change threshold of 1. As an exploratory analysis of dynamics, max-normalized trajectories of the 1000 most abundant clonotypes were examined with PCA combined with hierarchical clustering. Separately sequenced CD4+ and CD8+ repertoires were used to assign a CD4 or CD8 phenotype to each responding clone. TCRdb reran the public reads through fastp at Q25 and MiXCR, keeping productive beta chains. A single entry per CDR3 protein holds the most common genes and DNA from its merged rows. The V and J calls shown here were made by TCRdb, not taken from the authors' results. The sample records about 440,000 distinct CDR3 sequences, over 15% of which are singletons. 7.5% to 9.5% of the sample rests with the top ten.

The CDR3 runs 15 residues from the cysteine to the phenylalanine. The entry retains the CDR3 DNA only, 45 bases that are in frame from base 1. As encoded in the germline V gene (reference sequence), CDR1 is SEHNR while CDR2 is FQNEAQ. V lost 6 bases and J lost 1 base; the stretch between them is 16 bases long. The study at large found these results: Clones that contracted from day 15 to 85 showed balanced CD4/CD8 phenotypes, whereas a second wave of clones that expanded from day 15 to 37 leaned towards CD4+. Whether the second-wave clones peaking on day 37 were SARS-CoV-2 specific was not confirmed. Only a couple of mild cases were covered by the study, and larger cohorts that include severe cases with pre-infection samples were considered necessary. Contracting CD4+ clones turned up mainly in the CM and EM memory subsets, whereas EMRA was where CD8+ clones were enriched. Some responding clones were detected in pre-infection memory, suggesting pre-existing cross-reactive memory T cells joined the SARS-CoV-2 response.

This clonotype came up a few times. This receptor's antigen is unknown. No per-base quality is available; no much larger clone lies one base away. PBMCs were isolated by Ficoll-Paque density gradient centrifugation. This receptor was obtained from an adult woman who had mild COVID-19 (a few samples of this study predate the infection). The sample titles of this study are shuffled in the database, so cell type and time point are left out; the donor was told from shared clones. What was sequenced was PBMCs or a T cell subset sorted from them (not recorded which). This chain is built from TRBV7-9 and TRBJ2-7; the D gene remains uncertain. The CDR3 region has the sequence CASSTGGVGSYEQYF. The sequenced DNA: TGTGCCAGCAGTACGGGCGGAGTGGGGTCCTACGAGCAGTACTTC. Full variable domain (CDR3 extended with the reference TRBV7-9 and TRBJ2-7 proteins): DTGVSQNPRHKITKRGQNVTFRCDPISEHNRLYWYRQTLGQGPEFLTYFQNEAQLEKSRLLSDRFSAERPKGSFSTLEIQRTEQGDSAMYLCASSTGGVGSYEQYFGPGTRLTVT.